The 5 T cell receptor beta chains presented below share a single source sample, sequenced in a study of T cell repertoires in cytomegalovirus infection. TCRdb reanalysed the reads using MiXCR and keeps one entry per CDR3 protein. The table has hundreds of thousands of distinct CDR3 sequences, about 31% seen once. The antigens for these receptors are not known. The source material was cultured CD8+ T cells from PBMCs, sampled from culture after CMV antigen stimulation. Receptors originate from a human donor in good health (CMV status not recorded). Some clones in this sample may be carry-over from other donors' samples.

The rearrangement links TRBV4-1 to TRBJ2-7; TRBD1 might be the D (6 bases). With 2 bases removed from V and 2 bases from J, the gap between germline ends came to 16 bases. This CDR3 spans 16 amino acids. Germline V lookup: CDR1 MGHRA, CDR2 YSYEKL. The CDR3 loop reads CASSQLPGVGTYEQYF. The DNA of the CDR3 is TGCGCCAGCAGCCAACTCCCAGGGGTCGGGACCTACGAGCAGTACTTC.

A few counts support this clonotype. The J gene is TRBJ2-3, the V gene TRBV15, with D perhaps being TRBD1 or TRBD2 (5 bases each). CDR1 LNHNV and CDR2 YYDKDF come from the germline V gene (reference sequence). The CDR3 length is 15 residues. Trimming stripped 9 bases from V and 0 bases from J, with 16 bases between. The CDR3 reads CATTFGTSSTDTQYF. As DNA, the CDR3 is TGTGCCACTACCTTTGGGACGTCTAGCACAGATACGCAGTATTTT.

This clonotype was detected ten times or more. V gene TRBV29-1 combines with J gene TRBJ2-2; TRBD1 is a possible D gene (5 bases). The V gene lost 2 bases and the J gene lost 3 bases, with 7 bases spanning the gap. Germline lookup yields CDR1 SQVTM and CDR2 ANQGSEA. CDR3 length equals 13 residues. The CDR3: CSVEKTDTGELFF. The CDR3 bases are TGCAGCGTTGAAAAGACAGACACCGGGGAGCTGTTTTTT.

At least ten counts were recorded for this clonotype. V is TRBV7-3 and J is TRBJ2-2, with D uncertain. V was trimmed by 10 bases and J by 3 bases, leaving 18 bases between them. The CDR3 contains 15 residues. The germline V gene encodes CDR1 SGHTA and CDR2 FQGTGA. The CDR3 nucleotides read TGTGCCAATCCGGGTCCCAAGTTGGACACCGGGGAGCTGTTTTTT. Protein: CANPGPKLDTGELFF.

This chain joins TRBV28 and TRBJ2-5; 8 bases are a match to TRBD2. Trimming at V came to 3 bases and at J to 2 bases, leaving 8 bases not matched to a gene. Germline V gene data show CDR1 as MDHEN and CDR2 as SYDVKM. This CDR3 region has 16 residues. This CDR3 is CASSLLSGEIQETQYF. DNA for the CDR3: TGTGCCAGCAGTTTGCTTAGCGGGGAAATTCAAGAGACCCAGTACTTC. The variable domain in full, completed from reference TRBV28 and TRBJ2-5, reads DVKVTQSSRYLVKRTGEKVFLECVQDMDHENMFWYRQDPGLGLRLIYFSYDVKMKEKGDIPEGYSVSREKKERFSLILESASTNQTSMYLCASSLLSGEIQETQYFGPGTRLLVL.